This is a list of T cell receptor beta chains from one sample in a study of CD8+ T cells in alopecia areata. This table comes from immunoSEQ multiplex PCR, and its TCRdb copy is limited to in-frame clones, with some not included. Of some 190,000 clones in the sample, approximately 72% are singletons; the top ten hold more than 0.95%. The sequences come from CD4+ T cells sorted from blood, collected around week 46, from a patient treated with tofacitinib. These TCRs come from a human donor with alopecia areata. Each CDR3 is given with its conserved first and last residue. D genes are given only for firm matches. A row's size may be missing; if present it is once, few, many or a size class.

CAWSQGLREQYF,TGTGCCTGGAGTCAGGGGTTGCGCGAGCAGTACTTC,TRBV30,-,-,TRBJ2-7
CASSAEDRVGGYTF,TGTGCCAGCAGCGCCGAGGACAGAGTAGGTGGCTACACCTTC,TRBV7-9,-,-,TRBJ1-2
CASSLAGTGKGGEKLFF,TGTGCCAGCAGCTTGGCCGGGACAGGGAAAGGAGGCGAAAAACTGTTTTTT,TRBV5-6,-,TRBD1,TRBJ1-4
CASSLSQGETQHF,TGTGCCAGCAGCTTAAGTCAGGGTGAAACCCAGCATTTT,TRBV7-2,-,-,TRBJ1-5
CASSLVGYGDTEAFF,TGTGCCAGCAGCTTAGTGGGCTATGGGGACACTGAAGCTTTCTTT,TRBV7-2,few,-,TRBJ1-1
CASKEQGAPTEAFF,TGCGCCAGCAAAGAACAGGGGGCGCCCACTGAAGCTTTCTTT,TRBV5-1,few,TRBD1,TRBJ1-1
CSVGDRGETQYF,TGCAGCGTAGGGGACAGGGGAGAGACCCAGTACTTC,TRBV29-1,-,TRBD1,TRBJ2-5
CASRLAGEQYF,TGTGCCAGTAGACTAGCGGGCGAGCAGTACTTC,TRBV27,-,TRBD2,TRBJ2-7
CASSFRVSGANVLTF,TGTGCCAGCAGCTTCAGGGTCTCTGGGGCCAACGTCCTGACTTTC,TRBV7-8,-,-,TRBJ2-6
CATSRGYQDEQYF,TGTGCCACCAGCAGGGGCTATCAGGATGAGCAGTACTTC,TRBV15,-,-,TRBJ2-7
CASRRGLAGNTDTQYF,TGTGCCAGCAGACGAGGACTAGCGGGGAACACAGATACGCAGTATTTT,TRBV5-6,-,TRBD2,TRBJ2-3
CASSYRGDLSDEQFF,TGTGCCAGCAGCTATCGGGGGGACCTTTCGGATGAGCAGTTCTTC,TRBV7-9,-,TRBD2,TRBJ2-1
CASSIPGQSYGYTF,TGTGCCAGTAGTATACCCGGACAGAGCTATGGCTACACCTTC,TRBV19,few,-,TRBJ1-2
CSVVTNTEAFF,TGCAGCGTTGTAACGAACACTGAAGCTTTCTTT,TRBV29-1,-,-,TRBJ1-1
CSALTGYNEQFF,TGCAGCGCCCTGACAGGGTACAATGAGCAGTTCTTC,TRBV29-1,-,TRBD1,TRBJ2-1
CSVETGPDQPQHF,TGCAGCGTTGAGACAGGGCCTGATCAGCCCCAGCATTTT,TRBV29-1,-,TRBD1,TRBJ1-5
CASSVEWGDTEAFF,TGTGCCAGCAGTGTAGAGTGGGGAGACACTGAAGCTTTCTTT,TRBV2,-,-,TRBJ1-1
CAWRDRANTEAFF,TGTGCCTGGAGGGACAGAGCGAACACTGAAGCTTTCTTT,TRBV30,once,-,TRBJ1-1
CAISDRGGRVTDTQYF,TGTGCCATCAGTGACCGGGGGGGCCGAGTCACAGATACGCAGTATTTT,TRBV10-3,few,TRBD2,TRBJ2-3